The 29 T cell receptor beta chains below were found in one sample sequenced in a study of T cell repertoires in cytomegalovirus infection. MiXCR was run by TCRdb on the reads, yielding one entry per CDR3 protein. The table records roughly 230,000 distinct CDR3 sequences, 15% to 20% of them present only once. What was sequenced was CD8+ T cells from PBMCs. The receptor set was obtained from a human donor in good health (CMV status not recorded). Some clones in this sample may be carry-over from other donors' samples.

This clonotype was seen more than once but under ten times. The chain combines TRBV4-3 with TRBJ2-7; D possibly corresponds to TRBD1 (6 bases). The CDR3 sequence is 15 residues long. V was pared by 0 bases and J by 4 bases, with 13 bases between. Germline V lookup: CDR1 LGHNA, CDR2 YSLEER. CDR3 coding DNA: TGCGCCAGCAGCCAAGACAGGGGCCCTACTTACGAGCAGTACTTC. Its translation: CASSQDRGPTYEQYF.

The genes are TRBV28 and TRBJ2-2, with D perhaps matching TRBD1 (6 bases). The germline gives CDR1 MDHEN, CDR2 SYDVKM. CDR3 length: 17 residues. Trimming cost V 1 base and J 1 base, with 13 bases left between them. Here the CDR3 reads CASSLSGQGWNTGELFF. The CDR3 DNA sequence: TGTGCCAGCAGTTTATCGGGGCAGGGGTGGAACACCGGGGAGCTGTTTTTT.

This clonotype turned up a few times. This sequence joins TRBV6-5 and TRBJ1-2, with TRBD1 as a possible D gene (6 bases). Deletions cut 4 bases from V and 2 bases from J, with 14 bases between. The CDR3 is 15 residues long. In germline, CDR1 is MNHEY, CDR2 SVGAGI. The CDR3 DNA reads TGTGCCAGCAGTTTATCACAGGGAAACAACTATGGCTACACCTTC. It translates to CASSLSQGNNYGYTF.

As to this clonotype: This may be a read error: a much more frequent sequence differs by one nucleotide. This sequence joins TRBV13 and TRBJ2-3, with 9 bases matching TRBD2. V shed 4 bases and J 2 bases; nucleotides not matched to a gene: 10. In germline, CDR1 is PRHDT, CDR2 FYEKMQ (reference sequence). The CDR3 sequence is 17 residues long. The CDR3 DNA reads TGTGCCAGCAGCTCCGAGACTAGCGGATTGGACACAGATACGCAGTATTTT. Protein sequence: CASSSETSGLDTDTQYF.

CDR3 loop: CASSEKGWANEKLFF. Written as DNA, the CDR3 is TGTGCCAGCAGTGAGAAGGGATGGGCTAATGAAAAACTGTTTTTT. The chain couples TRBV2 to TRBJ1-4, with D hard to call. Trimming took off 3 bases at V and 3 bases at J, with 11 bases between the two ends. The CDR3 runs 15 residues. Germline values: CDR1 SNHLY, CDR2 FYNNEI.

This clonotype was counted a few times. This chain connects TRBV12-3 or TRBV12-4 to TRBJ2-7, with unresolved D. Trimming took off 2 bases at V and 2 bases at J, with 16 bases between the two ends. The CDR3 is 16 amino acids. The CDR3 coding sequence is TGTGCCAGCAGTTTAAACTTTTTCGCTGGAACCTACGAGCAGTACTTC. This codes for CASSLNFFAGTYEQYF.

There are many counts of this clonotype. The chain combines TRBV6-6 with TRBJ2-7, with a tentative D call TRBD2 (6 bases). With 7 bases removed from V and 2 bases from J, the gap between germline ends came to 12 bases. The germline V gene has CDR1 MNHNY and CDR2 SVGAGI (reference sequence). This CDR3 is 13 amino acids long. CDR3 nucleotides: TGTGCCAGCACCGCGGGACTTGCCTACGAGCAGTACTTC. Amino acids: CASTAGLAYEQYF.

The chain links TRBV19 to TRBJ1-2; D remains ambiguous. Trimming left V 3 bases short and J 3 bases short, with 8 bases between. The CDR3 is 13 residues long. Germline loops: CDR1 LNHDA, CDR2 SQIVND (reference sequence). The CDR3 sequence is CASSMWADYGYTF. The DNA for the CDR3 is TGTGCCAGTAGTATGTGGGCGGACTATGGCTACACCTTC. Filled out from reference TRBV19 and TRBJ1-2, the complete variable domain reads DGGITQSPKYLFRKEGQNVTLSCEQNLNHDAMYWYRQDPGQGLRLIYYSQIVNDFQKGDIAEGYSVSREKKESFPLTVTSAQKNPTAFYLCASSMWADYGYTFGSGTRLTVV.

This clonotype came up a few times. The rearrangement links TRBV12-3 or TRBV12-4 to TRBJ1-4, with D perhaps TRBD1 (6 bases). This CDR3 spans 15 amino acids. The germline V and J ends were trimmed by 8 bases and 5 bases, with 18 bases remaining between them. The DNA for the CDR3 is TGTGCCAGCCTCGGACTTACAGGGCAAAATGAAAAACTGTTTTTT. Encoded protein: CASLGLTGQNEKLFF.

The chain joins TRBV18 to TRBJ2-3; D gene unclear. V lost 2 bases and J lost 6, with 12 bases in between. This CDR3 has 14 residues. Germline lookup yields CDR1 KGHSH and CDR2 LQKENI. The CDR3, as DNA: TGTGCCAGCTCACCAACACACTTCGCGGATACGCAGTATTTT. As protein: CASSPTHFADTQYF.

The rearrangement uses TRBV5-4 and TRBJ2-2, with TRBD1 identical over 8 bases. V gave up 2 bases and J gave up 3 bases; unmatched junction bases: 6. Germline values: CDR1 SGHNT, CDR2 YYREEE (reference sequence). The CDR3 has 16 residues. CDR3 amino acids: CASSFGGQAYTGELFF. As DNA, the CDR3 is TGTGCCAGCAGCTTTGGGGGACAGGCTTACACCGGGGAGCTGTTTTTT.

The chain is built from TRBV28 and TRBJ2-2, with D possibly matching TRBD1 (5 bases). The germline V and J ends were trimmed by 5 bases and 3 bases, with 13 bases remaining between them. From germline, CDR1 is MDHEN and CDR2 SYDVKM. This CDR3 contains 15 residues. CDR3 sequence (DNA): TGTGCCAGCAGTATTAAGGGGTCCTACACCGGGGAGCTGTTTTTT. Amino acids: CASSIKGSYTGELFF.

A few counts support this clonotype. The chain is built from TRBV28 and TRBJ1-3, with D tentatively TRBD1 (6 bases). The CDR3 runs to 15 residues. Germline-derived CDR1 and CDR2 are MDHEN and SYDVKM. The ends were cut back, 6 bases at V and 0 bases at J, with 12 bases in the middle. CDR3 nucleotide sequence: TGTGCCAGCAGGGGCAGGGGCAGCTCTGGAAACACCATATATTTT. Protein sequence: CASRGRGSSGNTIYF.

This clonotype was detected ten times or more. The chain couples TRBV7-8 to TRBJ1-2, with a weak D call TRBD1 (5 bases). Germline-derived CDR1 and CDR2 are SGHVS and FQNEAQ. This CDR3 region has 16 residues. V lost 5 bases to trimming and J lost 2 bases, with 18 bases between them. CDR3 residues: CASSLTTVGTNYGYTF. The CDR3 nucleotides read TGTGCCAGCAGCCTAACCACGGTGGGGACCAACTATGGCTACACCTTC.

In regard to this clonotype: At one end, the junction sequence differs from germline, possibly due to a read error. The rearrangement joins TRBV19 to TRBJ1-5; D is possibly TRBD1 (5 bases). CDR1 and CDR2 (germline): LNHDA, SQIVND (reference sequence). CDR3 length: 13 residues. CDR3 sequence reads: CVSDQGSNQPQHF. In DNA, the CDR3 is TGTGTCAGTGACCAGGGAAGCAATCAGCCCCAGCATTTT.

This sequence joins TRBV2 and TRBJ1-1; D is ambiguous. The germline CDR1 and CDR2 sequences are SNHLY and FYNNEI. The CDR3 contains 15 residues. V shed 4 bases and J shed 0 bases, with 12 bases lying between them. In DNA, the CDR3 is TGTGCCAGCAGTGGTGGGAGTAAAATGAACACTGAAGCTTTCTTT. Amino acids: CASSGGSKMNTEAFF.

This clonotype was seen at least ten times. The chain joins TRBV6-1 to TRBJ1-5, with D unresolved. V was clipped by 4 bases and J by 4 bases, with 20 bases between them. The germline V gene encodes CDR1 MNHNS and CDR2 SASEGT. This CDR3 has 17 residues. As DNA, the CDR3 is TGTGCCAGCAGTGTCCCCGGCGAGGGTGACCCAAATCAGCCCCAGCATTTT. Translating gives CASSVPGEGDPNQPQHF.

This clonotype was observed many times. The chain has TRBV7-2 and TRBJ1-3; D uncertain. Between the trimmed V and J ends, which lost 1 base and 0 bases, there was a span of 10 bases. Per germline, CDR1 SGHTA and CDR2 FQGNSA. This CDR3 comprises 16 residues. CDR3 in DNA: TGTGCCAGCAGCTTAGTGGCAGGAGCCTCTGGAAACACCATATATTTT. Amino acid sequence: CASSLVAGASGNTIYF.

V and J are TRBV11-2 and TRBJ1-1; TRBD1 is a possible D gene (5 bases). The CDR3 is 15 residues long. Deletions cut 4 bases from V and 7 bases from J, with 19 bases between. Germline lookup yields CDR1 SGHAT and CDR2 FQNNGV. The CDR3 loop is CASSSRTGPGSEAFF. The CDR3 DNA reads TGTGCCAGCAGCTCTCGGACGGGACCGGGGAGTGAAGCTTTCTTT.

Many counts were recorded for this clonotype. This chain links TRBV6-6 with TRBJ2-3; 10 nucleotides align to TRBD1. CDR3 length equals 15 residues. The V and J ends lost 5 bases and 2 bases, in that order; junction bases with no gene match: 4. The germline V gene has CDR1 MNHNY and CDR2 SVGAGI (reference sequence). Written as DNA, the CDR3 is TGTGCCAGCAGTGGGACAGGGGCAACCACAGATACGCAGTATTTT. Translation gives CASSGTGATTDTQYF.

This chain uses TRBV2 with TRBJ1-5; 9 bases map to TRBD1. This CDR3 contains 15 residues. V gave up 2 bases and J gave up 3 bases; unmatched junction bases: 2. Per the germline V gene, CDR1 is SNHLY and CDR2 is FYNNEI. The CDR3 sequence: CASSEWTGVNQPQHF. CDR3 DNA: TGTGCCAGCAGTGAATGGACAGGGGTCAATCAGCCCCAGCATTTT.

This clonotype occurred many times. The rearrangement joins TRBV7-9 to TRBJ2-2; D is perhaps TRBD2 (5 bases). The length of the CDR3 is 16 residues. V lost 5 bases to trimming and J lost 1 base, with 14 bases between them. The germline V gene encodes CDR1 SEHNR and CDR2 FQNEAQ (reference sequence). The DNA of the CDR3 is TGTGCCAGCAGCCCCTCTAGCCCCAAGAACACCGGGGAGCTGTTTTTT. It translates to CASSPSSPKNTGELFF.

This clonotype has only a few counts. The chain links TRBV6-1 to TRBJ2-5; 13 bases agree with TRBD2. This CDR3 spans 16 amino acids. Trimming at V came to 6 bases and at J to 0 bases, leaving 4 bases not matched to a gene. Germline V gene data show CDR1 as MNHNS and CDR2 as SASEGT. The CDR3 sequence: CASRMTSGGYQETQYF. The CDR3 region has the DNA TGTGCCAGCAGGATGACTAGCGGGGGGTACCAAGAGACCCAGTACTTC.

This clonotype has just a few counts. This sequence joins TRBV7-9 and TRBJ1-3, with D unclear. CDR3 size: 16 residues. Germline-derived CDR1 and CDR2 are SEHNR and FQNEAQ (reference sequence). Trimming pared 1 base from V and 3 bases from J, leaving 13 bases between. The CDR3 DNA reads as TGTGCCAGCAGCTTAGTCCTAAGTAGCCTTGGAAACACCATATATTTT. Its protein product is CASSLVLSSLGNTIYF.

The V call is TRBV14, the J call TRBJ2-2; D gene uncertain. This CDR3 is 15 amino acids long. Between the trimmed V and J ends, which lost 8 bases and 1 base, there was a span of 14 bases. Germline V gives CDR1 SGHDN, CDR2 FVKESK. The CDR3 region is CASPPPTGNTGELFF. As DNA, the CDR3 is TGTGCCAGCCCCCCTCCCACGGGGAACACCGGGGAGCTGTTTTTT.

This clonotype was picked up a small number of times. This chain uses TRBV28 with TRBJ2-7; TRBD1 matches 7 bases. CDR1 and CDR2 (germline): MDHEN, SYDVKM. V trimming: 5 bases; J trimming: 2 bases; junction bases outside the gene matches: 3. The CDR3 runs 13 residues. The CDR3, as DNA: TGTGCCAGCAGTGACGGACAGGCCTACGAGCAGTACTTC. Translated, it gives CASSDGQAYEQYF.

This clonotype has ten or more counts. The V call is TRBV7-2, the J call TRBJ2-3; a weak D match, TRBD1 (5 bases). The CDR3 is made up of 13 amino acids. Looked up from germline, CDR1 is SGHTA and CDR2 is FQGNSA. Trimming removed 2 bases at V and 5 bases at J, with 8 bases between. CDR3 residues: CASSLWGGDTQYF. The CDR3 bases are TGTGCCAGCAGCTTATGGGGCGGAGATACGCAGTATTTT.

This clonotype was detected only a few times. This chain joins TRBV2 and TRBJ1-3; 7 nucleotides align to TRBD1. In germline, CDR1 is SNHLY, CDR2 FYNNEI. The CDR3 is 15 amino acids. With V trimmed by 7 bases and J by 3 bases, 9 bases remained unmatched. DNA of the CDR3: TGTGCCAGCAATGCGATTACAGGGGTTGGAAACACCATATATTTT. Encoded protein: CASNAITGVGNTIYF.

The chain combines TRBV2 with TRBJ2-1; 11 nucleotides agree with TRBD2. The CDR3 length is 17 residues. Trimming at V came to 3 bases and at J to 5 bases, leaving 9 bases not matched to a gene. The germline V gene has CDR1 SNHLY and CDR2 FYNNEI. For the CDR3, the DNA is TGTGCCAGCAGTGATTATGTAGCGGGGGGGTTGGACAATGAGCAGTTCTTC. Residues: CASSDYVAGGLDNEQFF.